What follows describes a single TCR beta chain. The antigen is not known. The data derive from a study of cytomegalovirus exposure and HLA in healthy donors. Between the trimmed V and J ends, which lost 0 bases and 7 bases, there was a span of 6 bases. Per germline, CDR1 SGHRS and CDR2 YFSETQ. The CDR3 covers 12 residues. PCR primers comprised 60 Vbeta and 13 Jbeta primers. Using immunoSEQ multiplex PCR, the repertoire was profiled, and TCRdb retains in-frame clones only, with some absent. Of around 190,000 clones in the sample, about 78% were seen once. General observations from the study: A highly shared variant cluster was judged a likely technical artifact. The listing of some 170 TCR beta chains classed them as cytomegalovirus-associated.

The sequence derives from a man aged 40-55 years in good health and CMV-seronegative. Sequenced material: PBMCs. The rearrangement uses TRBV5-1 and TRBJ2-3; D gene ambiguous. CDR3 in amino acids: CASSLDINTQYF. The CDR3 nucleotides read TGCGCCAGCAGCTTGGACATTAATACGCAGTATTTT.